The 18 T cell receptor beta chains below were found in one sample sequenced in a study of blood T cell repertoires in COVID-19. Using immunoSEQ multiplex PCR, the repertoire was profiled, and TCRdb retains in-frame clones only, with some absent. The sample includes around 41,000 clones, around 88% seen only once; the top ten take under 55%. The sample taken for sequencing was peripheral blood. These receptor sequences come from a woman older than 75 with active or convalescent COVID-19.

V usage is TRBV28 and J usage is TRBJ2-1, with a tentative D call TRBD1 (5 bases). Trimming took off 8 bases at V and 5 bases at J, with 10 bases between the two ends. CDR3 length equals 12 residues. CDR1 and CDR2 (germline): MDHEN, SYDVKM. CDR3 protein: CASGYRNNEQFF. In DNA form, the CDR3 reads TGTGCCAGCGGGTACAGGAACAATGAGCAGTTCTTC.

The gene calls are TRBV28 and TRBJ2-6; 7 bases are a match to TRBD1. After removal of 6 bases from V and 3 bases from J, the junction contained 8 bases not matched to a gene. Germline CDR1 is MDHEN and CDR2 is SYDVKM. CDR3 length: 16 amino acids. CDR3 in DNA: TGTGCCAGCAGCCTTGAGGGGGCGGGTGGGGCCAACGTCCTGACTTTC. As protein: CASSLEGAGGANVLTF.

As DNA, the CDR3 is TGTGCCAGCAGTCGTCGAAACAGGGAAAATGAAAAACTGTTTTTT. This translates into CASSRRNRENEKLFF. The V gene is TRBV28, the J gene TRBJ1-4; D possibly corresponds to TRBD1 (6 bases). V was shortened by 5 bases and J by 5 bases, with 15 bases between the two germline ends. The CDR3 contains 15 residues. Per the germline V gene, CDR1 is MDHEN and CDR2 is SYDVKM. The entire variable domain, with the rest obtained from reference TRBV28 and TRBJ1-4, is as follows: DVKVTQSSRYLVKRTGEKVFLECVQDMDHENMFWYRQDPGLGLRLIYFSYDVKMKEKGDIPEGYSVSREKKERFSLILESASTNQTSMYLCASSRRNRENEKLFFGSGTQLSVL.

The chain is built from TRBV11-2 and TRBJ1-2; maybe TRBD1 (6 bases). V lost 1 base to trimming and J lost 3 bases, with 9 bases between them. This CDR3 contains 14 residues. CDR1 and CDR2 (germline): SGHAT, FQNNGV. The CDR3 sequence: CASSLGDTYYGYTF. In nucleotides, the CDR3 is TGTGCCAGCAGCTTAGGGGACACCTACTATGGCTACACCTTC.

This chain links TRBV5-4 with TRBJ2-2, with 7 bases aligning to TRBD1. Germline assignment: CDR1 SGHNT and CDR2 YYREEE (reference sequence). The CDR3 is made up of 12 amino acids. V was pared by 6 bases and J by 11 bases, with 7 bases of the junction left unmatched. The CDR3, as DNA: TGTGCCAGCAACCCAGGGGGTGGTGAGCTGTTTTTT. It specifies CASNPGGGELFF.

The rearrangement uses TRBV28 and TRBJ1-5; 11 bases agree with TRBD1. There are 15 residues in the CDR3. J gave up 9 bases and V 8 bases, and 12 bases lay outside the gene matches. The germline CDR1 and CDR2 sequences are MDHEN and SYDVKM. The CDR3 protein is CASRPGTGGLGPQHF. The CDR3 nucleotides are TGTGCCAGCCGTCCCGGGACAGGGGGATTGGGGCCCCAGCATTTT.

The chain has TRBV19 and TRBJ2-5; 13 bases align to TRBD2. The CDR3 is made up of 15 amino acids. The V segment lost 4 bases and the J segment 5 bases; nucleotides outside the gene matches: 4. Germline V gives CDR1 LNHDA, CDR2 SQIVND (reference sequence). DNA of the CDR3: TGTGCCAGTAGTAGGACTAGCGGGAGTGGGGAGACCCAGTACTTC. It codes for CASSRTSGSGETQYF.

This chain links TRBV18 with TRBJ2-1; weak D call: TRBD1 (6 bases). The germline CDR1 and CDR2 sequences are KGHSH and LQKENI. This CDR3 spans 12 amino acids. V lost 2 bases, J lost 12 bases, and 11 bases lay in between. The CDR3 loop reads CASSPRKDRQFF. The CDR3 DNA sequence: TGTGCCAGCTCACCAAGGAAGGACAGGCAGTTCTTC.

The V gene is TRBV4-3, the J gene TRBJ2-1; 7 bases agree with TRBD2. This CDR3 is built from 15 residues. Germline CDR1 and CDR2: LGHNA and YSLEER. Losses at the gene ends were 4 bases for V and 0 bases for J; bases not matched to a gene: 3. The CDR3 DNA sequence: TGCGCCAGCAGCCCTAGCGGAAGCTCCTACAATGAGCAGTTCTTC. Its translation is CASSPSGSSYNEQFF.

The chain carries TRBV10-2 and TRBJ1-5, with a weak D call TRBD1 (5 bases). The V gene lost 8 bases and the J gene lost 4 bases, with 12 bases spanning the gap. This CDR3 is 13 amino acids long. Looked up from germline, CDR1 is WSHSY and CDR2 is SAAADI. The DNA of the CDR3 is TGCGCCAGCGGGACTTATCGAAATCAGCCCCAGCATTTT. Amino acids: CASGTYRNQPQHF.

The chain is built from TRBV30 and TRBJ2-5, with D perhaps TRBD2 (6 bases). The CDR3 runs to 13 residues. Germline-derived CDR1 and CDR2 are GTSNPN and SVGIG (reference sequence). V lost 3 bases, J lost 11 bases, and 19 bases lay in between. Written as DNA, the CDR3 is TGTGCCTGGAGGCCGGGGGTTTTCGGGGAGCAGTACTTC. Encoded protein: CAWRPGVFGEQYF. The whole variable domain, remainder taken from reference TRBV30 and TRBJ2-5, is SQTIHQWPATLVQPVGSPLSLECTVEGTSNPNLYWYRQAAGRGLQLLFYSVGIGQISSEVPQNLSASRPQDRQFILSSKKLLLSDSGFYLCAWRPGVFGEQYFGPGTRLLVL.

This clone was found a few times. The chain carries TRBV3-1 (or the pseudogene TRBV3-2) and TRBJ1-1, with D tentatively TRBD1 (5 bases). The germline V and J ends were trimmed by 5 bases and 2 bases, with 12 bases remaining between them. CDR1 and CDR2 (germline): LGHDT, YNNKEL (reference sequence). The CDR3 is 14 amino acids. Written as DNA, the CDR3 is TGTGCCAGCAGCGGGTTGGGGGGAAACACTGAAGCTTTCTTT. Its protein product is CASSGLGGNTEAFF.

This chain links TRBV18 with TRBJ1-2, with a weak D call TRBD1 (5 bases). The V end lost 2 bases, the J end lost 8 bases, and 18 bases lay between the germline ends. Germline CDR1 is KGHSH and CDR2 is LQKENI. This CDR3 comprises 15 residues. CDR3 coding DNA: TGTGCCAGCTCACCAACAGGATTGGCTCTCGGGGGCTACACCTTC. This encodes CASSPTGLALGGYTF.

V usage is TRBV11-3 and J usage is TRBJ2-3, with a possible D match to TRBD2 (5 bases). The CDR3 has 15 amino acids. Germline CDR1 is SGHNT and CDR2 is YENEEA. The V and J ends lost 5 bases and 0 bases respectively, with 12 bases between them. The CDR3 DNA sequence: TGTGCCAGCAGCCAACTAGGCCTCAGCACAGATACGCAGTATTTT. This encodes CASSQLGLSTDTQYF. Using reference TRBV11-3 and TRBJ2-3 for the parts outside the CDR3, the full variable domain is EAGVVQSPRYKIIEKKQPVAFWCNPISGHNTLYWYLQNLGQGPELLIRYENEEAVDDSQLPKDRFSAERLKGVDSTLKIQPAELGDSAVYLCASSQLGLSTDTQYFGPGTRLTVL.

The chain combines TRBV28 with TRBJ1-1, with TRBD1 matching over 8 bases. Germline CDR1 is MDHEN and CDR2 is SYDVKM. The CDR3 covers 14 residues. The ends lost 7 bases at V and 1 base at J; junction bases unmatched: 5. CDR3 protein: CASNSGGANTEAFF. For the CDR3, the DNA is TGTGCCAGCAACTCAGGGGGCGCGAACACTGAAGCTTTCTTT.

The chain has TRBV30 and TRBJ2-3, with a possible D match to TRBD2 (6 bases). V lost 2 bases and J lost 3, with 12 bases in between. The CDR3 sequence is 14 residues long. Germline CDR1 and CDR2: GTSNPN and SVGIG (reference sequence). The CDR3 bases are TGTGCCTGGAGTTTGCGGGGAGTAACAGATACGCAGTATTTT. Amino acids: CAWSLRGVTDTQYF.

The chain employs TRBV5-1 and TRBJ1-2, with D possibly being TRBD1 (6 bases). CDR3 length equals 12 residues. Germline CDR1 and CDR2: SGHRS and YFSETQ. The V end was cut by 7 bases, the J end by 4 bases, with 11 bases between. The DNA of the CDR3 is TGCGCCAGCTACAGGGAGGGCTATGGCTACACCTTC. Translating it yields CASYREGYGYTF. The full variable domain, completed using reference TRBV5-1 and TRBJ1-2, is KAGVTQTPRYLIKTRGQQVTLSCSPISGHRSVSWYQQTPGQGLQFLFEYFSETQRNKGNFPGRFSGRQFSNSRSEMNVSTLELGDSALYLCASYREGYGYTFGSGTRLTVV.

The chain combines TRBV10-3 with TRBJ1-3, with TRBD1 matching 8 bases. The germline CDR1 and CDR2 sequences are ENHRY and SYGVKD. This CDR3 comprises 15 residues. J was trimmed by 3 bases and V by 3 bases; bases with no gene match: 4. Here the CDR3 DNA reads TGTGCCATCAGTGAAACCGGGACAGGTGGAAACACCATATATTTT. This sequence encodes CAISETGTGGNTIYF.